The rows below give T cell receptor beta chains drawn from one sample of a study of pediatric ulcerative colitis. TCRdb's copy holds only in-frame clones and misses some; the assay was immunoSEQ multiplex PCR. The sample holds about 15,000 clones; roughly 70% are singletons and the top ten take roughly 3.1%. The source material was gut tissue. The receptors stem from a girl aged 5 to 17 with moderate ulcerative colitis. Each CDR3 is given without its conserved first and last residue.

j_call: TRBJ1-1; v_call: TRBV29-1; cdr3_length: 11; cdr3_aa: SVEMNRGDGAF
j_call: TRBJ2-2; v_call: TRBV7-9; cdr3_length: 9; cdr3_aa: ASSETGELF
j_call: TRBJ2-3; v_call: TRBV5-1; cdr3_length: 11; cdr3_aa: ASSGEGEDTQY
j_call: TRBJ1-2; v_call: TRBV11-2; cdr3_length: 15; cdr3_aa: ASSLDTYSHRDYGYT
j_call: TRBJ1-1; v_call: TRBV7-2; cdr3_length: 13; cdr3_aa: ASSLTGGSNTEAF
j_call: TRBJ2-7; v_call: TRBV28; cdr3_length: 13; cdr3_aa: ASSSPGQSTYEQY
j_call: TRBJ1-2; v_call: TRBV4-1; cdr3_length: 15; cdr3_aa: ASSQDNIRTAPYGYT
j_call: TRBJ2-7; v_call: TRBV28; cdr3_length: 14; cdr3_aa: ASSPQLAGDPYEQY
j_call: TRBJ2-7; v_call: TRBV7-2; cdr3_length: 13; cdr3_aa: ASSLGTSGTYEQY
j_call: TRBJ2-7; v_call: TRBV14; cdr3_length: 15; cdr3_aa: ASSQDPGLADPYEQY
j_call: TRBJ1-2; v_call: TRBV5-1; cdr3_length: 12; cdr3_aa: ASSLDGRGYGYT
j_call: TRBJ1-2; v_call: TRBV19; cdr3_length: 14; cdr3_aa: ASRRQQGQVSYGYT
j_call: TRBJ1-1; v_call: TRBV6-5; cdr3_length: 11; cdr3_aa: ATGREGGTEAF
j_call: TRBJ1-1; v_call: TRBV7-9; cdr3_length: 14; cdr3_aa: ASSPTRAAPNTEAF
j_call: TRBJ1-1; v_call: TRBV5-1; cdr3_length: 15; cdr3_aa: ASSTSTGAGPNTEAF
j_call: TRBJ2-7; v_call: TRBV6-1; cdr3_length: 13; cdr3_aa: ASSERGRGINEQY
j_call: TRBJ2-7; v_call: TRBV5-1; cdr3_length: 13; cdr3_aa: ASSLDWDKRYEQY
j_call: TRBJ1-2; v_call: TRBV7-2; cdr3_length: 11; cdr3_aa: ASSPTGRAGYT
j_call: TRBJ2-1; v_call: TRBV6-4; cdr3_length: 12; cdr3_aa: ASGPGQGADEQF
j_call: TRBJ1-1; v_call: TRBV7-3; cdr3_length: 12; cdr3_aa: ASSLTGADTEAF
j_call: TRBJ2-2; v_call: TRBV5-1; cdr3_length: 14; cdr3_aa: ASSLDRALRTGELF
j_call: TRBJ1-5; v_call: TRBV6-6; cdr3_length: 11; cdr3_aa: ASSEGASQPQH
j_call: TRBJ2-2; v_call: TRBV25-1; cdr3_length: 12; cdr3_aa: ASSGRTNTGELF
j_call: TRBJ2-7; v_call: TRBV6-5; cdr3_length: 12; cdr3_aa: ASSRQGPHREQY
j_call: TRBJ2-7; v_call: TRBV5-6; cdr3_length: 12; cdr3_aa: ASSLEARIYEQY
j_call: TRBJ2-6; v_call: TRBV18; cdr3_length: 12; cdr3_aa: ASSYGSGANVLT
j_call: TRBJ2-3; v_call: TRBV18; cdr3_length: 15; cdr3_aa: ASSPGTSGGSTDTQY
j_call: TRBJ2-3; v_call: TRBV7-9; cdr3_length: 15; cdr3_aa: ASSPPTGGFSTDTQY
j_call: TRBJ2-5; v_call: TRBV28; cdr3_length: 11; cdr3_aa: ASSRQNQETQY
j_call: TRBJ1-1; v_call: TRBV6-5; cdr3_length: 12; cdr3_aa: ASSRGFLNTEAF
j_call: TRBJ2-5; v_call: TRBV18; cdr3_length: 12; cdr3_aa: ASSFKANQETQY
j_call: TRBJ2-1; v_call: TRBV27; cdr3_length: 11; cdr3_aa: ASNPRGRNEQF
j_call: TRBJ1-4; v_call: TRBV6-5; cdr3_length: 13; cdr3_aa: ASSFRSARHEKLF
j_call: TRBJ2-3; v_call: TRBV6-4; cdr3_length: 12; cdr3_aa: ASSEAGGTDTQY
j_call: TRBJ2-2; v_call: TRBV5-5; cdr3_length: 13; cdr3_aa: ASSPLTGETGELF
j_call: TRBJ2-5; v_call: TRBV4-2; cdr3_length: 15; cdr3_aa: ASSQISGGGVAETQY
j_call: TRBJ2-7; v_call: TRBV6-1; cdr3_length: 12; cdr3_aa: ASSETFLLDEQY
j_call: TRBJ2-7; v_call: TRBV27; cdr3_length: 11; cdr3_aa: ASSYLASYEQY
j_call: TRBJ2-7; v_call: TRBV28; cdr3_length: 12; cdr3_aa: ASSLAGRAYEQY
j_call: TRBJ2-1; v_call: TRBV28; cdr3_length: 11; cdr3_aa: ASSGPNSNEQF